The clone carrying this T cell receptor beta chain was seen a handful of times. The entry originates in a study of response to subunit inactivated influenza vaccine. TCRdb called the RT-PCR reads again in MiXCR, with one record for every CDR3 protein. Altogether a few hundred thousand distinct CDR3 sequences are present, about 15% being singletons, with the ten largest covering 11%. Germline CDR1 and CDR2: LGHDT and YNNKEL (reference sequence). Trimming took 5 bases from V and 4 from J; bases not matched to a gene: 6. This CDR3 has 14 amino acids. The chain is built from TRBV3-1 and TRBJ2-7; TRBD1 agrees at 9 bases. The clonotype was recovered from a man over 45 who received an inactivated influenza vaccine. Sequencing used PBMCs from blood, obtained about 12 days after vaccination. The CDR3 DNA reads TGTGCCAGCAGCTCCCGGGACAGGGTGTACGAGCAGTACTTC. Translation gives CASSSRDRVYEQYF.